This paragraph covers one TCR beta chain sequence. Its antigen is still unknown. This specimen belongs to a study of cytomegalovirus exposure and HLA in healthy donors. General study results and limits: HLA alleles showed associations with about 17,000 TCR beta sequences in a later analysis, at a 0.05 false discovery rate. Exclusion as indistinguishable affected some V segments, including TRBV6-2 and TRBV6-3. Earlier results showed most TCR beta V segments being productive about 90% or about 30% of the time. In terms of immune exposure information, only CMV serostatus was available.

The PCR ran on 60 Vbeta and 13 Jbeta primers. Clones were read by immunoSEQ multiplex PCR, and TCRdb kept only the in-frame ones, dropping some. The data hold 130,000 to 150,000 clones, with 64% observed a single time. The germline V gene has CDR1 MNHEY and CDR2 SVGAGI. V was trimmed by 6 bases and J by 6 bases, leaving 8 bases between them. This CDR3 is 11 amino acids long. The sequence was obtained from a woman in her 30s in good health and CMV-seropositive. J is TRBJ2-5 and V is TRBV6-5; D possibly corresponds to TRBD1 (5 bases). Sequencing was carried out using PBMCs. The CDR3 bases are TGTGCCAGCAGGGGGCCGAAGACCCAGTACTTC. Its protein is CASRGPKTQYF.